The source of this T cell receptor beta chain is a study of T cell therapy after organ transplantation. As for the study in general: T cell doses, up to 6, came every 2 weeks; follow-up lasted just under 30 weeks. Study-wide findings and caveats: Nonresponders had marked pretherapy clonal expansions and little post-therapy change. Pretherapy CD8 clonality inversely correlated with its fold change after therapy.

This clone is a singleton in its sample. Antigen: not known. TCRdb's table, derived via immunoSEQ multiplex PCR, lists solely in-frame clones and lacks some. The sample carries almost 20,000 clones, about 81% recorded once. Germline-derived CDR1 and CDR2 are MGHDK and SYGVNS. This CDR3 comprises 18 residues. V gave up 2 bases and J gave up 4 bases; unmatched junction bases: 9. Time point here: 4-8 weeks after completion of therapy. The source of this sequence is a human patient who had received a solid organ transplant and had CMV disease. Some T cells may be the graft donor's. This material consisted of CD8+ T cells from blood, taken after autologous CMV-specific T cell therapy. The chain recombines TRBV25-1 with TRBJ2-1; 12 positions match TRBD2. DNA of the CDR3: TGTGCCAGCAGTGAAAAGGAGGTCCTAGCGGGGGGGTACAATGAGCAGTTCTTC. Translation gives CASSEKEVLAGGYNEQFF.